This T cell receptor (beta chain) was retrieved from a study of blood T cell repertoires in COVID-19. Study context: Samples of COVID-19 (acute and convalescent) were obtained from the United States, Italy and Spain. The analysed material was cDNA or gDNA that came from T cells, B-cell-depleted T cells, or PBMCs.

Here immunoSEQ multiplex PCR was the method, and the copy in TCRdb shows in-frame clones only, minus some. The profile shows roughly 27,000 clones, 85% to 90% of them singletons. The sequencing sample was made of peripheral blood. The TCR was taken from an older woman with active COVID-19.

The CDR3 loop reads CASSLVELAYEQFF. CDR3 sequence (DNA): TGTGCCAGCAGCTTAGTTGAACTAGCCTATGAGCAGTTCTTC. The chain uses TRBV7-9 and TRBJ2-1, with D possibly matching TRBD2 (6 bases). The germline CDR1 and CDR2 sequences are SEHNR and FQNEAQ (reference sequence). The CDR3 loop spans 14 amino acids. Trimming removed 1 base at V and 8 bases at J, with 12 bases between.